The 4 T cell receptor beta chains listed next were all sequenced from one sample in a study of graft-versus-host responses after intestinal transplantation. Some clones are missing from TCRdb's copy, which holds only in-frame ones; the method was immunoSEQ multiplex PCR. The table has 65,000 to 90,000 clones, approximately 90% seen once. No antigen is known for these receptors. The sample here was unstimulated CD8+ T cells sorted from spleen or lymph node cells, taken before transplant. The receptors originated from a human donor who was the organ donor for an intestinal transplant.

V usage is TRBV5-4 and J usage is TRBJ2-1; TRBD2 matches at 10 bases. The CDR3 is 16 residues long. V shed 0 bases and J 7 bases; nucleotides not matched to a gene: 7. Looked up from germline, CDR1 is SGHNT and CDR2 is YYREEE (reference sequence). The CDR3, as DNA: TGTGCCAGCAGCTTGGACTCGACTAGCGGGTGGAATGAGCAGTTCTTC. Residues: CASSLDSTSGWNEQFF.

The CDR3 DNA reads TGTGCCATCAGTGAGGGAGAGGGGGCAGCTGGAAACACCATATATTTT. Its protein product is CAISEGEGAAGNTIYF. The rearrangement links TRBV10-3 to TRBJ1-3, with TRBD1 identical over 7 bases. After removal of 2 bases from V and 2 bases from J, the junction contained 6 bases not matched to a gene. This CDR3 is built from 16 residues. The germline gives CDR1 ENHRY, CDR2 SYGVKD.

This clone was detected once. The CDR3 here is CASSQWGAKAEAFF. CDR3 in DNA: TGTGCCAGCAGCCAATGGGGGGCTAAGGCTGAAGCTTTCTTT. V and J are TRBV14 and TRBJ1-1; D might be TRBD1 (6 bases). The CDR3 contains 14 residues. Germline-derived CDR1 and CDR2 are SGHDN and FVKESK. V was cut by 2 bases and J by 6 bases, with 13 bases left in between.

The sample holds one count of this clone. The chain uses TRBV11-2 and TRBJ2-2; 8 bases map to TRBD1. Germline assignment: CDR1 SGHAT and CDR2 FQNNGV. The junction had 0 bases not matched to a gene; V was cut back by 2 bases and J by 4 bases. The CDR3 has 14 residues. The CDR3 is CASSLQGATGELFF. DNA for the CDR3: TGTGCCAGCAGCTTACAGGGGGCCACCGGGGAGCTGTTTTTT.